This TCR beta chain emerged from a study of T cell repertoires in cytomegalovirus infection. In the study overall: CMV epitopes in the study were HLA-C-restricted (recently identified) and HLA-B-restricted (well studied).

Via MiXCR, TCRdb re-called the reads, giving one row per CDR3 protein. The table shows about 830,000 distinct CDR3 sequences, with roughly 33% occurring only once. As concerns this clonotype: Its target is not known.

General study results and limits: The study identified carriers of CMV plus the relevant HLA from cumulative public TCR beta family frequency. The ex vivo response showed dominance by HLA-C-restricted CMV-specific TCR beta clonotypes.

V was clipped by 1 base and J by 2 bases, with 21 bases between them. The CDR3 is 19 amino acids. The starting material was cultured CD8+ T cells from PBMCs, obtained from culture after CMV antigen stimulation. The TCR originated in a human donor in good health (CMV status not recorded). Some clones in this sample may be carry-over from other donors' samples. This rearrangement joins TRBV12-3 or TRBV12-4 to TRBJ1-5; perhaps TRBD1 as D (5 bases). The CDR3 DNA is TGTGCCAGCAGTTTAGATGACTCGGACGGGGCTTATGGCAATCAGCCCCAGCATTTT. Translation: CASSLDDSDGAYGNQPQHF.